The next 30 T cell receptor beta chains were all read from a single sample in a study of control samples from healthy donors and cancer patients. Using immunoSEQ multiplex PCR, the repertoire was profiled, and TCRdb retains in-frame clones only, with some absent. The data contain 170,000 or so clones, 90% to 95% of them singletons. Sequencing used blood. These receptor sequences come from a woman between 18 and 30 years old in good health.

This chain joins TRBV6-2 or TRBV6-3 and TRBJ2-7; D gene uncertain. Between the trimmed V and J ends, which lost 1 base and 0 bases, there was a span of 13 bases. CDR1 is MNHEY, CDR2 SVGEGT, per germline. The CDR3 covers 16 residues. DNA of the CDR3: TGTGCCAGCAGTTACTATGTGACGCGGAGCTCCTACGAGCAGTACTTC. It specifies CASSYYVTRSSYEQYF.

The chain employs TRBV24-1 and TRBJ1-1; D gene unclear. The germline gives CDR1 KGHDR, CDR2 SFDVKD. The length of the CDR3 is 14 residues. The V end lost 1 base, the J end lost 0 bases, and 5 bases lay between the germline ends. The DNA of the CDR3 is TGTGCCACCAGTGATTTCCTGCTGAACACTGAAGCTTTCTTT. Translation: CATSDFLLNTEAFF.

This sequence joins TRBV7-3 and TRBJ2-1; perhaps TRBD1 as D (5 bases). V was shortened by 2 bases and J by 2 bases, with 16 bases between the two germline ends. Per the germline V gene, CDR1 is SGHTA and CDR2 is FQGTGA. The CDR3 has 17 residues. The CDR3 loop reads CASSLDAGLGPYNEQFF. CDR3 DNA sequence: TGTGCCAGCAGCTTAGACGCAGGGCTGGGCCCCTACAATGAGCAGTTCTTC.

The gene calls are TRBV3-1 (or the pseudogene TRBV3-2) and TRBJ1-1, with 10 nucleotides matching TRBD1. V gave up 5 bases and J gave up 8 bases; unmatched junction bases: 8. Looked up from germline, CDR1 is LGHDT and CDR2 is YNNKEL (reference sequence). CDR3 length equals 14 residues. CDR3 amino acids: CASSDRDRGPEAFF. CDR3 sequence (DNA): TGTGCCAGCAGCGACCGGGACAGGGGACCAGAAGCTTTCTTT.

The CDR3 loop reads CASSIEGGAQYNEQFF. CDR3 nucleotides: TGTGCCAGTAGTATAGAGGGGGGAGCCCAATACAATGAGCAGTTCTTC. The V and J genes are TRBV19 and TRBJ2-1, with D maybe TRBD2 (6 bases). Germline CDR1 is LNHDA and CDR2 is SQIVND (reference sequence). V lost 0 bases and J lost 4, with 13 bases in between. CDR3 length: 16 amino acids.

DNA of the CDR3: TGCGCCAGCAGCCAAGGGAATGGCTACACCTTC. Protein product: CASSQGNGYTF. The chain recombines TRBV4-3 with TRBJ1-2; D gene uncertain. This CDR3 region has 11 residues. The germline V gene has CDR1 LGHNA and CDR2 YSLEER. Trimming removed 1 base from V and 6 bases from J, with 3 bases in between.

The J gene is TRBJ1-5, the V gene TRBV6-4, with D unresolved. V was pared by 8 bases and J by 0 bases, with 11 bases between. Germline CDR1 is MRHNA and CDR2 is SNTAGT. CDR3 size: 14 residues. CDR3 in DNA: TGTGCCAGCCTCGAGGCGTATAGCAATCAGCCCCAGCATTTT. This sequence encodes CASLEAYSNQPQHF.

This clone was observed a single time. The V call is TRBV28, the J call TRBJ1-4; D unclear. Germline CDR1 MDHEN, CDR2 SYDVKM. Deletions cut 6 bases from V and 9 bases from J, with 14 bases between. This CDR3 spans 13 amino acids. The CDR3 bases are TGTGCCAGCAGCCCCGATACTGGACAAAAACTGTTTTTT. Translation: CASSPDTGQKLFF.

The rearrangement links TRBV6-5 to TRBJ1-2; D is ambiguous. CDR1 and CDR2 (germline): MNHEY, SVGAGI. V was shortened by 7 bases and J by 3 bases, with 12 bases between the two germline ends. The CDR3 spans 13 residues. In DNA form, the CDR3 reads TGTGCCAGCACGACCTCCGGGGACTATGGCTACACCTTC. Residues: CASTTSGDYGYTF.

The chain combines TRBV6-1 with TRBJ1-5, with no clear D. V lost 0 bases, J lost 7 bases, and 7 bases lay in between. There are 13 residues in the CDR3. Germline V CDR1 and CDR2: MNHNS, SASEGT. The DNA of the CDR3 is TGTGCCAGCAGTGAAGCGACGAGGCAGCCCCAGCATTTT. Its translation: CASSEATRQPQHF.

In DNA form, the CDR3 reads TGTGCCAGCAGCCCCCGTCAGCCCTTAAACTCTGGAAACACCATATATTTT. Protein sequence: CASSPRQPLNSGNTIYF. The J gene is TRBJ1-3, the V gene TRBV7-9; D is unresolved. V lost 5 bases and J lost 0, with 17 bases in between. The CDR3 is 17 amino acids. Germline CDR1 and CDR2: SEHNR and FQNEAQ (reference sequence).

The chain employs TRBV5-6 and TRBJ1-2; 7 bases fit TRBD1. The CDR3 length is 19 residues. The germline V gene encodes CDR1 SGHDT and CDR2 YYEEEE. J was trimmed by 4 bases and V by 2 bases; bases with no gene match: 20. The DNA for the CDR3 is TGTGCCAGCAGCTTTCCTACCCTTACTCAGGGGGTCGTCCCCTATGGCTACACCTTC. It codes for CASSFPTLTQGVVPYGYTF.

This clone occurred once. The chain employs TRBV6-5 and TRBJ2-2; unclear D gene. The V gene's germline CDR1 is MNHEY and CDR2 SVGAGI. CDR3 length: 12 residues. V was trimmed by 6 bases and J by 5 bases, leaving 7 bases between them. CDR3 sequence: CASSPRTGELFF. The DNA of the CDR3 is TGTGCCAGCAGCCCCCGTACCGGGGAGCTGTTTTTT.

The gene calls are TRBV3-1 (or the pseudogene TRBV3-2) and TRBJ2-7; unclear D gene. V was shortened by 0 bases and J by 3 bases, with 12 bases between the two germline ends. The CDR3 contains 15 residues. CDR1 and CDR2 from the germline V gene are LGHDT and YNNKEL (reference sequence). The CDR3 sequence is CASSQEKTRVYEQYF. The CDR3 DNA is TGTGCCAGCAGCCAAGAAAAGACAAGGGTCTACGAGCAGTACTTC.

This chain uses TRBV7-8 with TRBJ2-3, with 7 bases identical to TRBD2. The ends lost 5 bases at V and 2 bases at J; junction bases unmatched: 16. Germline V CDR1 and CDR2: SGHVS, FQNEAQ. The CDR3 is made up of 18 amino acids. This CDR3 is CASSPRDYSFFLTDTQYF. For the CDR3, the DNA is TGTGCCAGCAGCCCAAGGGACTATTCGTTCTTTCTCACAGATACGCAGTATTTT.

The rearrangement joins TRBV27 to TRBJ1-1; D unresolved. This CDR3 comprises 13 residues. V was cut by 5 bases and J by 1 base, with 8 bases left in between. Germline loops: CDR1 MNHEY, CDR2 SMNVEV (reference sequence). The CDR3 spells CASSQQSNTEAFF. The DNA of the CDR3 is TGTGCCAGCAGTCAACAATCGAACACTGAAGCTTTCTTT.

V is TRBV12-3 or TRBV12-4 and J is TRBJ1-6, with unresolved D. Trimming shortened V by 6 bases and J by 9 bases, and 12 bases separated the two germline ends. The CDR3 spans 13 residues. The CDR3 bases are TGTGCCAGCAGACCCAGTGGGGTTTCACCCCTCCACTTT. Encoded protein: CASRPSGVSPLHF.

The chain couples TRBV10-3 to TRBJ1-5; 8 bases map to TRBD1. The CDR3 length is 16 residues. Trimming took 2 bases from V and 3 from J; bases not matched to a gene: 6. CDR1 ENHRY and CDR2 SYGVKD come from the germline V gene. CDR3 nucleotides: TGTGCCATCAGTGAGGATACAGGGGGGCCCAATCAGCCCCAGCATTTT. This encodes CAISEDTGGPNQPQHF.

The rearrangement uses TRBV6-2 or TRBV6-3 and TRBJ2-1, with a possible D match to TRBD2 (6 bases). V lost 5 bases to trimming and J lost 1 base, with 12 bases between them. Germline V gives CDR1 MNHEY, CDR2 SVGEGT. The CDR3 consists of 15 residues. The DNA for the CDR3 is TGTGCCAGCAGTGGGGGGACTTTTTCCTACAATGAGCAGTTCTTC. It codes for CASSGGTFSYNEQFF.

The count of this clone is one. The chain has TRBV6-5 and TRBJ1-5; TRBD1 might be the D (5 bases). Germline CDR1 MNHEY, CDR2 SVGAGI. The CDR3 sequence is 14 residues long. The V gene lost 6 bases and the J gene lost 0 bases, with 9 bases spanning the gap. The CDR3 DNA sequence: TGTGCCAGCAGCCGTGACAGTAGCAATCAGCCCCAGCATTTT. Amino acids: CASSRDSSNQPQHF.

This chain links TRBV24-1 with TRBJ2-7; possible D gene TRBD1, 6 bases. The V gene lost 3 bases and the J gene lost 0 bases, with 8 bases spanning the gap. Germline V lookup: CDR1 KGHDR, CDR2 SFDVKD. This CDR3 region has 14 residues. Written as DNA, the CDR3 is TGTGCCACCAGTGATCCCAGGGGCTCCTACGAGCAGTACTTC. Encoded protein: CATSDPRGSYEQYF.

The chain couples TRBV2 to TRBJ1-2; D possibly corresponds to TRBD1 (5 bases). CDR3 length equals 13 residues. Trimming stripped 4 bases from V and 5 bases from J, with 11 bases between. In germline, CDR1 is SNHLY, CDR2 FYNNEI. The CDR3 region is CASSASGGYGYTF. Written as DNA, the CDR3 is TGTGCCAGCAGTGCCTCGGGGGGATATGGCTACACCTTC.

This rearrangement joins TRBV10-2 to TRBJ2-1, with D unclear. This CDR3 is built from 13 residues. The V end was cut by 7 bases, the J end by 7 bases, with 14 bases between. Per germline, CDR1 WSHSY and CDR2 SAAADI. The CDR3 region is CASTMTVRNEQFF. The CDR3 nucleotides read TGCGCCAGCACCATGACGGTGAGGAATGAGCAGTTCTTC.

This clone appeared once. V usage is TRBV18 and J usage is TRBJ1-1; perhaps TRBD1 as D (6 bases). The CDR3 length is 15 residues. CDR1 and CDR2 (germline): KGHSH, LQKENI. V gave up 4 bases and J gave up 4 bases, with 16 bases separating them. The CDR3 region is CASSLPGEGGTEAFF. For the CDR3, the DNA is TGTGCCAGCTCACTCCCAGGGGAGGGTGGCACTGAAGCTTTCTTT.

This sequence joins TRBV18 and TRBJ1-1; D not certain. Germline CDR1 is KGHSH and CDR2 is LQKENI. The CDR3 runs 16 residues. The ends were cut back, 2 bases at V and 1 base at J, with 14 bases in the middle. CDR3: CASSPFLGSRNTEAFF. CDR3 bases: TGTGCCAGCTCACCATTTCTAGGTTCAAGGAACACTGAAGCTTTCTTT.

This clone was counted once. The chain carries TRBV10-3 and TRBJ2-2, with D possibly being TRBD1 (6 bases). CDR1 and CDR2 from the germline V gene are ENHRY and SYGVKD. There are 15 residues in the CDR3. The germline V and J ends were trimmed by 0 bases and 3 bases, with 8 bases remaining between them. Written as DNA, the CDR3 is TGTGCCATCAGTGAGTCCAGGACAGACACCGGGGAGCTGTTTTTT. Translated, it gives CAISESRTDTGELFF.

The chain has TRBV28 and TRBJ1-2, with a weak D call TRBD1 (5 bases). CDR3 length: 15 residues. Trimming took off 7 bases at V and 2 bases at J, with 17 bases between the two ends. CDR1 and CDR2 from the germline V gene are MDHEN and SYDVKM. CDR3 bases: TGTGCCAGCACCAAAACCCAGGGTGTAAACTATGGCTACACCTTC. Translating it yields CASTKTQGVNYGYTF.

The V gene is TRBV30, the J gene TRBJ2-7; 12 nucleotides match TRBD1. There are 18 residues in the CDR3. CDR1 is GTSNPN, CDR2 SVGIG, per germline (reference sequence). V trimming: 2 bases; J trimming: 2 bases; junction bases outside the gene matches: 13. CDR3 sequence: CAWSFRDRGPPGAYEQYF. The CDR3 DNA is TGTGCCTGGAGTTTCCGGGACAGGGGGCCACCCGGCGCCTACGAGCAGTACTTC. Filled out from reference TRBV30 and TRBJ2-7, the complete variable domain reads SQTIHQWPATLVQPVGSPLSLECTVEGTSNPNLYWYRQAAGRGLQLLFYSVGIGQISSEVPQNLSASRPQDRQFILSSKKLLLSDSGFYLCAWSFRDRGPPGAYEQYFGPGTRLTVT.

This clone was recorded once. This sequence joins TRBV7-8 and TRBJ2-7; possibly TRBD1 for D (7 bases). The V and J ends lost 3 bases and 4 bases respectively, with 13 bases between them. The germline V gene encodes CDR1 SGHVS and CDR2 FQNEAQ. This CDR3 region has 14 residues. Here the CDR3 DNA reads TGTGCCAGCAGCTTGACAGGGAGCGGGTACGAGCAGTACTTC. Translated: CASSLTGSGYEQYF.

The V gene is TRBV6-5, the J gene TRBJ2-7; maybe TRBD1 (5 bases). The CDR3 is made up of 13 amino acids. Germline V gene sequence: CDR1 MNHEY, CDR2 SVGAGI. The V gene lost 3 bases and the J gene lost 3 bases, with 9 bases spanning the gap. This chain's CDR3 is CASSYWQGYEQYF. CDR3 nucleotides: TGTGCCAGCAGTTATTGGCAGGGCTACGAGCAGTACTTC.